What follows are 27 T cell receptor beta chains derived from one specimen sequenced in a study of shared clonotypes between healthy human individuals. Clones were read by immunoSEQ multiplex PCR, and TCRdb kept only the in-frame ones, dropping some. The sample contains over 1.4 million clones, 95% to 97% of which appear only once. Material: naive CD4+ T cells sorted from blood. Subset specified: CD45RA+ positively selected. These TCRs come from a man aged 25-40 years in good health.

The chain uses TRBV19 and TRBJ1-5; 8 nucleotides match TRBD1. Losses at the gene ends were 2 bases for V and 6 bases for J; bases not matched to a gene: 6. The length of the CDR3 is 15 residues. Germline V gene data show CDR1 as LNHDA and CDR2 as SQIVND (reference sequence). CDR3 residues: CASSILRTGIQPQHF. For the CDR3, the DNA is TGTGCCAGTAGTATACTTAGGACAGGGATTCAGCCCCAGCATTTT.

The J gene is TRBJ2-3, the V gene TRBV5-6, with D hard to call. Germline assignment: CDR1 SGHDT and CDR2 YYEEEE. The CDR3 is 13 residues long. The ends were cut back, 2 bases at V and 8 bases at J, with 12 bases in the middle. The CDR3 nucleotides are TGTGCCAGCAGCTTACGGGTTGGTGGTACGCAGTATTTT. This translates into CASSLRVGGTQYF.

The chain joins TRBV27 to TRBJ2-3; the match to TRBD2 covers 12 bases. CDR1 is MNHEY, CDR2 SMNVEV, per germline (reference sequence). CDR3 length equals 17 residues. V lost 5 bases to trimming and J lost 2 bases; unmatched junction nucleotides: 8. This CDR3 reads CASSKPGLAGHTDTQYF. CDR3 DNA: TGTGCCAGCAGTAAACCGGGACTAGCGGGCCACACAGATACGCAGTATTTT.

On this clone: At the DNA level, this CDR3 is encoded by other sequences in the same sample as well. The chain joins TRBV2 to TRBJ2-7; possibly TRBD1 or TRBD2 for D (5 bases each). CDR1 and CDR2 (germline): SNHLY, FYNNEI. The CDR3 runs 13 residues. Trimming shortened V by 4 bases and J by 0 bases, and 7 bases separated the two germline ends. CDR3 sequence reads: CASSGDGSYEQYF. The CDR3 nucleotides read TGTGCCAGCAGTGGGGACGGCTCCTACGAGCAGTACTTC.

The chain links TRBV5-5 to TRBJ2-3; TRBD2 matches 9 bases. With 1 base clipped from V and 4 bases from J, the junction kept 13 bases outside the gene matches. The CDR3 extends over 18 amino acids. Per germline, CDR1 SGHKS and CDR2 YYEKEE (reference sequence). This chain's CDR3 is CASSLWRGGRGTPDTQYF. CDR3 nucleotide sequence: TGTGCCAGCAGCTTGTGGCGGGGGGGTCGGGGCACCCCAGATACGCAGTATTTT.

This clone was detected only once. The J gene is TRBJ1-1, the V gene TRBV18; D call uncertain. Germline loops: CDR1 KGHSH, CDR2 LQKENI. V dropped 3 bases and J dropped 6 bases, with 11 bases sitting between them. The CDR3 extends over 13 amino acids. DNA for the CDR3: TGTGCCAGCTCACCTCACCACGAGTCTGAAGCTTTCTTT. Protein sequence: CASSPHHESEAFF.

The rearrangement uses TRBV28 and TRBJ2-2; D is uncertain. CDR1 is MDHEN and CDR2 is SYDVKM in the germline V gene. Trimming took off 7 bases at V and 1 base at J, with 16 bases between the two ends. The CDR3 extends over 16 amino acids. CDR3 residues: CASKYHRTKNTGELFF. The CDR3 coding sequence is TGTGCCAGCAAGTACCACAGAACTAAGAACACCGGGGAGCTGTTTTTT. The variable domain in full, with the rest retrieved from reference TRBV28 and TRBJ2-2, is DVKVTQSSRYLVKRTGEKVFLECVQDMDHENMFWYRQDPGLGLRLIYFSYDVKMKEKGDIPEGYSVSREKKERFSLILESASTNQTSMYLCASKYHRTKNTGELFFGEGSRLTVL.

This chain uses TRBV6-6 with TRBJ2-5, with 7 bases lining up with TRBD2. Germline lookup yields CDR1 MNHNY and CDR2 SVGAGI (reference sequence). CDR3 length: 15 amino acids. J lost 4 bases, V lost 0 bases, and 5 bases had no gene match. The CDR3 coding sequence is TGTGCCAGCAGTTACTCGACCCTAGCGGCAGAGACCCAGTACTTC. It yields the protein CASSYSTLAAETQYF.

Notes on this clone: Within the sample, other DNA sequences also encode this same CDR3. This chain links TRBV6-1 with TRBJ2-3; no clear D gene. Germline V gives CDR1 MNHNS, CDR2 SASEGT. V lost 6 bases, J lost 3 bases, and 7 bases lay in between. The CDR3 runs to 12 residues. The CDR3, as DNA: TGTGCCAGCAGCCCGCCTACAGATACGCAGTATTTT. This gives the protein CASSPPTDTQYF.

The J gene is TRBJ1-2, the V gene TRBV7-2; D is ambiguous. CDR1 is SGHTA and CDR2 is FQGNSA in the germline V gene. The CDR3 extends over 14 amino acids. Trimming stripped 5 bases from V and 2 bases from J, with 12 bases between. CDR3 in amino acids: CASSPTIANYGYTF. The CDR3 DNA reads TGTGCCAGCAGCCCCACCATTGCAAACTATGGCTACACCTTC.

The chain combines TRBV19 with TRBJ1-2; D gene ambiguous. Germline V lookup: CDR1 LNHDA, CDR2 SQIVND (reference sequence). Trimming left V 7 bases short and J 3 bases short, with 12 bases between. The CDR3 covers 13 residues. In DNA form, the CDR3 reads TGTGCCAGTACCAAATCAAAGGACTATGGCTACACCTTC. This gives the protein CASTKSKDYGYTF. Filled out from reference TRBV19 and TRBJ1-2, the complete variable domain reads DGGITQSPKYLFRKEGQNVTLSCEQNLNHDAMYWYRQDPGQGLRLIYYSQIVNDFQKGDIAEGYSVSREKKESFPLTVTSAQKNPTAFYLCASTKSKDYGYTFGSGTRLTVV.

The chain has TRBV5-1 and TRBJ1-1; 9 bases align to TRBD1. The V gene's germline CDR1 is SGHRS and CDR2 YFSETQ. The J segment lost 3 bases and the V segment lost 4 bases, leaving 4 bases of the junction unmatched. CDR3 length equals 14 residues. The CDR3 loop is CASSGNRGHTEAFF. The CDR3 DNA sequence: TGCGCCAGCAGCGGAAACAGGGGGCACACTGAAGCTTTCTTT. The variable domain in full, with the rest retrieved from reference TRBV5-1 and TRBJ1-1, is KAGVTQTPRYLIKTRGQQVTLSCSPISGHRSVSWYQQTPGQGLQFLFEYFSETQRNKGNFPGRFSGRQFSNSRSEMNVSTLELGDSALYLCASSGNRGHTEAFFGQGTRLTVV.

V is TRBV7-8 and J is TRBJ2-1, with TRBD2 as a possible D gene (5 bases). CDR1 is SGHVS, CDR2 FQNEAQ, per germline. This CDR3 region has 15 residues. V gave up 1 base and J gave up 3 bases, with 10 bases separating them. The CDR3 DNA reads TGTGCCAGCAGCTTAGAGGGCGGGCTCTACAATGAGCAGTTCTTC. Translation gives CASSLEGGLYNEQFF.

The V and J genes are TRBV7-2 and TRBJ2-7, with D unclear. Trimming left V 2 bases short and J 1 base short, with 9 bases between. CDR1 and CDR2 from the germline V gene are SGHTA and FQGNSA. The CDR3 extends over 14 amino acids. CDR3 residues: CASSLRHGSYEQYF. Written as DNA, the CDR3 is TGTGCCAGCAGCTTACGGCACGGTTCCTACGAGCAGTACTTC.

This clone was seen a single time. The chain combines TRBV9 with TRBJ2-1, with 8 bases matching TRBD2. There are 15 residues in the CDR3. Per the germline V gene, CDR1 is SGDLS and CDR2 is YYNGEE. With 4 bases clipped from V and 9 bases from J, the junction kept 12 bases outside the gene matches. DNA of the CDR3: TGTGCCAGCAGCCCTTCCGGGACTAGTCCCGGTGAGCAGTTCTTC. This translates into CASSPSGTSPGEQFF.

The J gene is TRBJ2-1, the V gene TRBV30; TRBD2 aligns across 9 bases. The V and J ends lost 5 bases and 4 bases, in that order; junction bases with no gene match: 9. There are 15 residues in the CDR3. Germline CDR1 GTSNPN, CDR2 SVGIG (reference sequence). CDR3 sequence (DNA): TGTGCCTGGGCCCAACTAGCGGGTTTGTACAATGAGCAGTTCTTC. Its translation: CAWAQLAGLYNEQFF.

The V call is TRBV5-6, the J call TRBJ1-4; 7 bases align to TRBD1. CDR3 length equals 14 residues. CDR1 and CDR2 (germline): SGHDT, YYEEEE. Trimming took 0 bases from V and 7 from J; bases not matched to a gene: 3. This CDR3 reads CASSLVQGSEKLFF. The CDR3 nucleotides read TGTGCCAGCAGCTTGGTACAGGGGAGTGAAAAACTGTTTTTT.

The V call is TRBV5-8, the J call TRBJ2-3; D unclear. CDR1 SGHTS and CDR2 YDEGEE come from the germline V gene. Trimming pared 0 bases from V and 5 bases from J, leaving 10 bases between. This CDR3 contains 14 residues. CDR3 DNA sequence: TGTGCCAGCAGCTTGGGGTCAGGCAAAGATACGCAGTATTTT. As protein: CASSLGSGKDTQYF.

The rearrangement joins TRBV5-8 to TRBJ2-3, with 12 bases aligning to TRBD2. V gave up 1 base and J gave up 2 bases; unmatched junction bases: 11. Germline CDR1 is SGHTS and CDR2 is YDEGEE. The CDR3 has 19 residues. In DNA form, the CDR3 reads TGTGCCAGCAGCTTGAGTAGGACTAGCGGGGCTTTTACCACAGATACGCAGTATTTT. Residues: CASSLSRTSGAFTTDTQYF.

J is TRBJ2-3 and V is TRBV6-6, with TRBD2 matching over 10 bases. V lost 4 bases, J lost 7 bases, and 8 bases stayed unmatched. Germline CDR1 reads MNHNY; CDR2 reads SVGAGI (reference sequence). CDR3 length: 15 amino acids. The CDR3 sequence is CASSSLAGVQNTQYF. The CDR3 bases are TGTGCCAGCAGTTCCCTAGCGGGAGTTCAAAATACGCAGTATTTT.

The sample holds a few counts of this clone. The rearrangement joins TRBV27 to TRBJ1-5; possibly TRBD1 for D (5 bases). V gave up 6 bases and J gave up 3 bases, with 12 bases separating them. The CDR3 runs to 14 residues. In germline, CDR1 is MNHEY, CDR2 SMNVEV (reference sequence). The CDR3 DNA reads TGTGCCAGCAGCGCTGGACAACACAATCAGCCCCAGCATTTT. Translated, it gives CASSAGQHNQPQHF.

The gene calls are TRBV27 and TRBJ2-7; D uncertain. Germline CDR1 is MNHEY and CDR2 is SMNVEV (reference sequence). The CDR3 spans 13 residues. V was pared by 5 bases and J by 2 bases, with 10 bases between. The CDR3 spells CASSLRRTYEQYF. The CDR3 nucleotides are TGTGCCAGCAGTCTCCGACGGACCTACGAGCAGTACTTC.

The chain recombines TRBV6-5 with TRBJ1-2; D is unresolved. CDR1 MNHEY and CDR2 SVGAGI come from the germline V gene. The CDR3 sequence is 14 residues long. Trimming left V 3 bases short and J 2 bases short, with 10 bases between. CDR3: CASSYTRANYGYTF. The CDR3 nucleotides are TGTGCCAGCAGTTATACGCGTGCCAACTATGGCTACACCTTC.

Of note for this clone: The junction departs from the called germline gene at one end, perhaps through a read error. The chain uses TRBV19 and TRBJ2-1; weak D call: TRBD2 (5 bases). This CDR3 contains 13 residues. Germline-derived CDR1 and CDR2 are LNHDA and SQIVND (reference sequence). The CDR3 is CASSLDYLNEQFF. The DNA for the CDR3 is TGTGCCAGTAGTTTAGACTATCTCAATGAGCAGTTCTTC.

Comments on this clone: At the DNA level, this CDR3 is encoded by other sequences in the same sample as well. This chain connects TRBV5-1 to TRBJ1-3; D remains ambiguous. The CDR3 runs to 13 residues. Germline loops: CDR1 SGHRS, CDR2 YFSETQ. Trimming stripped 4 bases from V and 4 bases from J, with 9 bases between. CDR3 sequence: CASSLQPGNTIYF. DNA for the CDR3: TGCGCCAGCAGCCTCCAACCAGGAAACACCATATATTTT.

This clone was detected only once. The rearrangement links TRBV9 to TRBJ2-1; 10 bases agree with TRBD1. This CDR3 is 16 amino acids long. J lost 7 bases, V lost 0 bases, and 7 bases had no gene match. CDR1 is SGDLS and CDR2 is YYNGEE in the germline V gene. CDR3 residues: CASSVARQGARNEQFF. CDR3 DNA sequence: TGTGCCAGCAGCGTAGCTAGACAGGGGGCCCGAAATGAGCAGTTCTTC.

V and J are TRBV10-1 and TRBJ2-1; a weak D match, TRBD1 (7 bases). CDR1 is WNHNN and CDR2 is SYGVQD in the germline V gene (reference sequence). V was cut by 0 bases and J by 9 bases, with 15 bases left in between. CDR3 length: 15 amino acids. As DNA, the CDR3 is TGCGCCAGCAGTGAGTCAGCAGGGGGGCGAGTTGAGCAGTTCTTC. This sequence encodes CASSESAGGRVEQFF.